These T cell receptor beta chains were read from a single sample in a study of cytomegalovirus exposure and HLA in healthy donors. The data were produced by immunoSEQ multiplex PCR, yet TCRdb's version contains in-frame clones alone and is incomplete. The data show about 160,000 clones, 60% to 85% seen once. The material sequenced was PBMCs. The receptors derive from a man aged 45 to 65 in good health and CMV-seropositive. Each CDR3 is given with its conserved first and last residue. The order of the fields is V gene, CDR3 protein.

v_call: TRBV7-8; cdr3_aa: CASSSTPNTQYF
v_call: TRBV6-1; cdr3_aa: CASPDRVYYGYTF
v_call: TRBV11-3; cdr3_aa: CASSLASGASYEQYF
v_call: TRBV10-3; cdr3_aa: CAINGGQPNQPQHF
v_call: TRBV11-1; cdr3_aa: CASSLALAGGQETQYF
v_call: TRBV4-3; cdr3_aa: CASSQGTGSNQPQHF
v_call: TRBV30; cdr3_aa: CAWSEDRLQFF
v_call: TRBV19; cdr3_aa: CASSIGTGYGGPANEKLFF
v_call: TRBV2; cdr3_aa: CASRWDRGRGNTGELFF
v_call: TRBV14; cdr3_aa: CASSRTGGASSERAFF
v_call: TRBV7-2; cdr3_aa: CASSPRQGTGELFF
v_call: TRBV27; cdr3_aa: CASSSNRGETQYF
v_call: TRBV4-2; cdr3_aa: CASSQDRDTQYF
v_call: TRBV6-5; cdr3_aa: CASSRGVYSPLHF
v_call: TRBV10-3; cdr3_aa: CASTSTGELFF
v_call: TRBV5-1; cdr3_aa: CASSPRQGSSYEQYF
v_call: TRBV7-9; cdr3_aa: CASSLAQGNEKLFF
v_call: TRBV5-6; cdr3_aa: CASSLWGGSTDTQYF
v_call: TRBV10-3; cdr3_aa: CAISEPQGWEQFF
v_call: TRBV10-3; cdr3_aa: CAIRGQTHNAEAFF
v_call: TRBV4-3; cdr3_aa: CASSQMTGEETQYF
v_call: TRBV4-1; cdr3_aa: CASSRDRSTGELFF
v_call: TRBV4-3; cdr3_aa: CASSQESAGGTEAFF
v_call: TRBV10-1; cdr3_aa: CASSDKRRTDTQYF
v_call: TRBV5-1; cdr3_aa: CASSLERQGETEAFF
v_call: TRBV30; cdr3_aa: CAWSARNNSPLHF
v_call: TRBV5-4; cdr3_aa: CASGTSLLDTQYF
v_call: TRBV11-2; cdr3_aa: CASSLDLLVARGGELFF
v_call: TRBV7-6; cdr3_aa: CASSPIGSRSEQFF
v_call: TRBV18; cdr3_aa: CASSPPQGGINEQFF
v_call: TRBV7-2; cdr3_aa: CASSLRGGRGYTF
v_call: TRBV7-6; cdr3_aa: CASSRQSLAGGTNTGELFF
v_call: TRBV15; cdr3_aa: CATSREPTGKGTDTQYF
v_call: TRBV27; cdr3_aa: CASGYSGYYEQYF
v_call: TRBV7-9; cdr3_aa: CASSLTGQGALDYGYTF